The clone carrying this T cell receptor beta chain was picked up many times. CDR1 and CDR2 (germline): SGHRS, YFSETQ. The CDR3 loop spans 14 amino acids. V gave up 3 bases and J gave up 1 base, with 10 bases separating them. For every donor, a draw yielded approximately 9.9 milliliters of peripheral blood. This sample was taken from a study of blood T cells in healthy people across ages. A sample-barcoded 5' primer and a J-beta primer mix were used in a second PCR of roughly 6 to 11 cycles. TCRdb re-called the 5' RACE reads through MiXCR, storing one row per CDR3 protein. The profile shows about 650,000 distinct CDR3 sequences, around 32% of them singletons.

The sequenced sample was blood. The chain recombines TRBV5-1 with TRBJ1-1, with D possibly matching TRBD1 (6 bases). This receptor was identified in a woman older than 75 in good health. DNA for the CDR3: TGCGCCAGCAGCTCGACAGGAGAGAACACTGAAGCTTTCTTT. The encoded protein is CASSSTGENTEAFF. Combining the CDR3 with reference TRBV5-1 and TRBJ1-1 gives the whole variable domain KAGVTQTPRYLIKTRGQQVTLSCSPISGHRSVSWYQQTPGQGLQFLFEYFSETQRNKGNFPGRFSGRQFSNSRSEMNVSTLELGDSALYLCASSSTGENTEAFFGQGTRLTVV.